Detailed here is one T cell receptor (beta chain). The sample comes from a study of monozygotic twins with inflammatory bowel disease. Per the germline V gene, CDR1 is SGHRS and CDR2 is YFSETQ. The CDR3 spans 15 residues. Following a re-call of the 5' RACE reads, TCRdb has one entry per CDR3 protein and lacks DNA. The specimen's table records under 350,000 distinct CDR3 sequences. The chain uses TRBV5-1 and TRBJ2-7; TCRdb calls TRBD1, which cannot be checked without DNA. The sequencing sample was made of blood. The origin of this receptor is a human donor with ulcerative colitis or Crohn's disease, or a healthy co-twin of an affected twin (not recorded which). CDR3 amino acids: CASSSDRVISYEQYF. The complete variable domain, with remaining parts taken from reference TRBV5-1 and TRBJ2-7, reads KAGVTQTPRYLIKTRGQQVTLSCSPISGHRSVSWYQQTPGQGLQFLFEYFSETQRNKGNFPGRFSGRQFSNSRSEMNVSTLELGDSALYLCASSSDRVISYEQYFGPGTRLTVT.